This TCR beta chain was retrieved from a study of metastatic and nonmetastatic thyroid tumors (dated by TCRdb to between 2020 and 2021). For the study in its entirety: For patients with malignant and with benign thyroid disease, the researchers compared repertoires between peripheral blood samples and tumor or nodule tissue samples. General study outcomes and caveats: In both blood and tumor samples, TCR beta diversity was reported to be significantly higher in malignant tumors than in benign nodules.

The CDR3 contains 16 residues, cysteine and phenylalanine counted. Only the CDR3 part of the read is kept: 48 bases, read in frame from the first base. Via the germline V gene, CDR1 is MDHEN and CDR2 SYDVKM. Germline trimming: 3 bases from V, 7 bases from J; junction bases outside gene matches: 9. The method behind the library was PCR. Sequencing was performed on an Illumina HiSeq 4000. High-throughput sequencing was used to profile the TCR beta-chain CDR3 region of each patient. The source study handled its data this way. A classifier to discriminate distant-metastatic papillary thyroid cancer patients was built from CDR3 differences across clinicopathological groups. To measure repertoire diversity the researchers used the Shannon index, while the Morisita-Horn index served to gauge how similar the tumor and blood repertoires were. The public reads were run again by TCRdb, first through fastp at Q25 and then through MiXCR, and only productive beta chains were kept. TCRdb assigned the V and J calls; the authors' analysis was not used. Counted in this sample were several thousand clones; over 12% of them appeared once. The ten largest clonotypes hold around 5.7% of the sample.

No patient had received any treatment before thyroid surgery. Patient clinical samples collected from about 2011 to 2018 were retrospectively analysed using T-cell receptor beta sequencing. This clone has more than one count but fewer than ten. The target of this receptor is not known. Base qualities are missing; no much larger clone stands one base away. Source material: blood. The sequence derives from a female donor with papillary thyroid cancer or a benign thyroid nodule (not recorded which). Some clones in this sample may be carry-over from other donors' samples. The sequence links TRBV28 to TRBJ2-2; 9 middle bases align to TRBD1. The CDR3 region has the sequence CASSFLGQGTDGELFF. The nucleotide sequence reads TGTGCCAGCAGTTTCCTCGGACAGGGGACGGACGGGGAGCTGTTTTTT.